Sequencing of this T cell receptor (beta chain) was carried out in a study of vaccination effects on CD4 cells after COVID-19 (dated 2022 in TCRdb). About the study as a whole: Each participant got two doses of an mRNA SARS-CoV-2 vaccine, either BNT162b2 or mRNA-1273. In both COVID-19 convalescent patients and infection-naive vaccine recipients, the study compared SARS-CoV-2 spike-specific CD4+ TCR repertoires from before mRNA vaccination with those from after it. Altogether, around ten COVID-19 convalescent patients and a few SARS-CoV-2-naive healthy vaccine recipients made up the full study. Cultures from other donors in the study were sequenced using the Oncomine TCR Beta short-read assay on an Illumina iSeq 100.

The library was generated by the immunoSEQ multiplex PCR assay. DNA from the CD4+ T cells that had been cultured and isolated underwent TCR beta CDR3 sequencing. In the source study's methods: Non-productive TCR sequences were removed, reads were trimmed to the CDR3 region, and CDR3s of at least 7 amino acids were retained. The MANAFEST web app was used to identify antigen-specific clonotypes by comparing expansion in peptide wells with expansion in reference cultures. To count as positive, a clone had to show expansion at FDR<0.05 compared with the reference and with all other wells, an odds ratio above 5, and a frequency above 0.1% in two replicate wells. A clonotype was called cross-reactive if it was significantly expanded both in SARS-CoV-2 spike wells and in at least one common cold coronavirus spike condition. Levenshtein distance calculated with the stringdist R package was used to assess CDR3 similarity, and unrooted trees were constructed with ape in R 3.6.1. This immuneACCESS table, as held by TCRdb, lists in-frame sequences with V and J called but not all clones. Of the missing ones, under half trace to an unresolved V gene in checked studies; the others have no known cause. Clone size and V and J calls were adopted from that table, with D and trimming inferred from the DNA. The sample records about 31,000 clones, roughly two thirds of which are singletons. The ten largest clones add up to around 28% of the sample.

The CDR3 runs 17 residues from the cysteine to the phenylalanine. CDR3 DNA is the only sequence kept; it has 51 bases, read in frame from the first base. The germline V gene supplies CDR1 MNHEY and CDR2 SVGEGT. Trimming takes 2 bases off V and 3 bases off J; junction bases not matched to a gene: 10. Worth noting for this clone: No antigen is known for it. No qualities accompany the bases; no much larger clone lies one base away.

The ViraFEST assay stimulated PBMC with viral peptide pools and then used TCR sequencing to identify antigen-specific CD4+ T cell clonotypes by expansion. After around 11 days of culture, CD4+ T cells were isolated with the EasySep CD4+ T cell isolation kit. None of the healthy vaccine recipients had a prior SARS-CoV-2 infection, which was confirmed by nucleocapsid antibody tests that came back negative both before and after vaccination. Some 2 million PBMC per well were cultured with about 9.6 ug/ml peptides in IMDM containing 5% human AB serum, about 9.7 IU/ml IL-2 and gentamicin. On days 3 and 7, half of the culture medium was replaced with fresh IL-2-containing medium. Unless otherwise noted, each peptide stimulation condition was cultured in triplicate wells. PBMC were separated from whole blood using Ficoll-Paque Plus gradient centrifugation and were then either cryopreserved at -140C or used fresh. The overlapping peptide pools covered the spike proteins of SARS-CoV-2 as well as those of the common cold coronaviruses HCoV-NL63, HCoV-OC43 and HCoV-229E. Genomic DNA was extracted from cultured CD4+ T cells with the QIAamp micro DNA kit.

What the authors observed across the whole study: Marked clonal contraction was observed in both infection-induced and vaccine-induced clones at late post-vaccination timepoints, consistent with waning T cell responses. The study was limited by a small number of convalescent patients, and early post-infection timepoints were lacking. Among healthy vaccine recipients, nearly all vaccine-induced clones were SARS-CoV-2 mono-reactive, and just 1 of 255 was cross-reactive with common cold coronaviruses.

Recombination linked TRBV6-2 or TRBV6-3 to TRBJ2-7, with 10 bases matching TRBD2. The receptor was derived from a human donor who received a COVID-19 vaccine. The material sequenced was CD4+ T cells from PBMCs cultured with HCoV-229E spike peptides, taken before COVID-19 vaccination. What the cell subset or site label conveys for this sample: HCoV-229E spike overlapping peptide pool stimulation. The DNA sequence follows: TGTGCCAGCAGTTACCCGACCTGGGCTAGCGGGAGCTACGAGCAGTACTTC. Protein translation: CASSYPTWASGSYEQYF.